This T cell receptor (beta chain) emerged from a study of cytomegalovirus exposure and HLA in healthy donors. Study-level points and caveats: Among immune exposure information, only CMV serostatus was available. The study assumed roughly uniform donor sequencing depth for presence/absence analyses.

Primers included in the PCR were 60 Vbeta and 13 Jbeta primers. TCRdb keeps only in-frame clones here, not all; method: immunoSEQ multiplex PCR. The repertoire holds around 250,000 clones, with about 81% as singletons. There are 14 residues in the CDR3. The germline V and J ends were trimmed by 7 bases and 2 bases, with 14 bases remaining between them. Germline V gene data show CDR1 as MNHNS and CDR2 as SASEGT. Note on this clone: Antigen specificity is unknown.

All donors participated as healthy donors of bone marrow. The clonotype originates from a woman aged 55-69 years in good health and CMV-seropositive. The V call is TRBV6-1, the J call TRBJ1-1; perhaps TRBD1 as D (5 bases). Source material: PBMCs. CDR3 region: CASTNPGLNTEAFF. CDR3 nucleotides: TGTGCCAGCACCAACCCGGGACTCAACACTGAAGCTTTCTTT.